This T cell receptor beta chain is from a study of T-cell reconstitution after alpha-beta-depleted transplantation in children. Unique molecular identifiers were used in preparing the TCRbeta library. TCRdb processed the PCR reads anew with MiXCR; each CDR3 protein has one entry. Of more than 250,000 distinct CDR3 sequences listed, about a tenth are singletons. Germline V gene data show CDR1 as KGHDR and CDR2 as SFDVKD. The junction had 1 base not matched to a gene; V was cut back by 7 bases and J by 0 bases. The CDR3 loop spans 14 amino acids. V gene TRBV24-1 combines with J gene TRBJ2-5; 10 bases line up with TRBD1. This TCR came from a human donor who donated a stem cell graft to a child with SCID. The source material was PBMCs from the stem cell graft donor, sampled from the stem cell graft. The CDR3 region has the DNA TGTGCCACCAGCGGGACAGGGGACCAAGAGACCCAGTACTTC. Translating it yields CATSGTGDQETQYF.